The present T cell receptor (beta chain) was sequenced within a study of glioma-infiltrating T cells after dendritic cell vaccination. Looking at the study overall: Dendritic cell vaccination trial patients had either newly diagnosed or recurrent glioblastoma. Patients received autologous tumor lysate-pulsed dendritic cell vaccination between the early 2000s and the early 2010s. Autologous tumor lysate was loaded overnight onto monocyte-derived dendritic cells grown 7 to 8 days with IL-4 and GM-CSF.

The table came from immunoSEQ multiplex PCR; TCRdb's copy has only in-frame clones and leaves some out. The sample holds over 80,000 clones, around 90% seen once. This CDR3 is 14 amino acids long. The V end lost 4 bases, the J end lost 0 bases, and 7 bases lay between the germline ends. Germline V gives CDR1 KGHSH, CDR2 LQKENI. The study's findings and limits: Longer survival after dendritic cell vaccination followed higher pretreatment TIL content.

On this clone: Its antigen remains unidentified.

This clonotype was obtained from a human donor with glioblastoma. This chain joins TRBV18 and TRBJ1-5, with D possibly TRBD1 on 5 matching bases. The material was blood, obtained before dendritic cell vaccination. As DNA, the CDR3 is TGTGCCAGCTCACAGGGGTATAGCAATCAGCCCCAGCATTTT. It codes for CASSQGYSNQPQHF.